The 25 T cell receptor beta chains in this list originate from one sample, sequenced in a study of control samples from healthy donors and cancer patients. The table came from immunoSEQ multiplex PCR; TCRdb's copy has only in-frame clones and leaves some out. The data contain about 80,000 clones, roughly 91% of them seen just once; the ten biggest clones take up 17%. Sample: blood. These receptors were obtained from a man aged 50-59 years in good health.

The chain uses TRBV5-1 and TRBJ1-1; D perhaps matches TRBD1 (5 bases). With 2 bases removed from V and 5 bases from J, the gap between germline ends came to 7 bases. The CDR3 consists of 12 residues. Per germline, CDR1 SGHRS and CDR2 YFSETQ. For the CDR3, the DNA is TGCGCCAGCAGCTTATCAGGGACTGAAGCTTTCTTT. Encoded protein: CASSLSGTEAFF.

The rearrangement joins TRBV7-6 to TRBJ1-5; TRBD1 is a possible D gene (6 bases). The germline V gene has CDR1 SGHVS and CDR2 FNYEAQ. The CDR3 sequence is 14 residues long. Deletions cut 1 base from V and 7 bases from J, with 11 bases between. CDR3 protein: CASSLGGLGQPQHF. The CDR3 bases are TGTGCCAGCAGCTTAGGGGGGCTTGGGCAGCCCCAGCATTTT.

The chain joins TRBV7-2 to TRBJ2-1; 8 bases are a match to TRBD2. After removal of 2 bases from V and 2 bases from J, the junction contained 5 bases not matched to a gene. Germline V CDR1 and CDR2: SGHTA, FQGNSA. This CDR3 comprises 16 residues. DNA for the CDR3: TGTGCCAGCAGCTTAAGAGCGGGGGACGCCTACAATGAGCAGTTCTTC. Translation gives CASSLRAGDAYNEQFF.

The chain is built from TRBV13 and TRBJ1-6, with 7 bases fitting TRBD1. The germline V gene has CDR1 PRHDT and CDR2 FYEKMQ (reference sequence). V lost 5 bases, J lost 10 bases, and 8 bases stayed unmatched. The CDR3 runs 14 residues. The CDR3 DNA reads TGTGCCAGCAGCGAGATGCAGGGGGAATCACCCCTCCACTTT. Protein sequence: CASSEMQGESPLHF.

Notes on this clone: Different DNA sequences within this sample yield the same CDR3. The CDR3 protein is CSVAAGAGQPQHF. For the CDR3, the DNA is TGCAGCGTTGCGGCGGGGGCGGGGCAGCCCCAGCATTTT. The J gene is TRBJ1-5, the V gene TRBV29-1; perhaps TRBD1 as D (6 bases). In germline, CDR1 is SQVTM, CDR2 ANQGSEA. This CDR3 has 13 residues. V was trimmed by 4 bases and J by 7 bases, leaving 14 bases between them.

DNA for the CDR3: TGTGCCAGCCTTCGTCAGGAAAGCACAGATACGCAGTATTTT. It specifies CASLRQESTDTQYF. This chain uses TRBV2 with TRBJ2-3; D not certain. Per germline, CDR1 SNHLY and CDR2 FYNNEI. Trimming stripped 8 bases from V and 0 bases from J, with 12 bases between. This CDR3 is built from 14 residues. The full variable domain, its missing parts supplied by reference TRBV2 and TRBJ2-3, is EPEVTQTPSHQVTQMGQEVILRCVPISNHLYFYWYRQILGQKVEFLVSFYNNEISEKSEIFDDQFSVERPDGSNFTLKIRSTKLEDSAMYFCASLRQESTDTQYFGPGTRLTVL.

The chain has TRBV12-5 and TRBJ1-5; 10 bases fit TRBD1. The germline V gene encodes CDR1 LGHNT and CDR2 FRNRAP. This CDR3 contains 15 residues. Trimming took 6 bases from V and 4 from J; bases not matched to a gene: 6. The DNA of the CDR3 is TGTGCTAGTGGGCCCTGGACAGGGGGAAATCAGCCCCAGCATTTT. This sequence encodes CASGPWTGGNQPQHF.

This chain links TRBV6-5 with TRBJ2-3; D uncertain. CDR3 length: 12 residues. Looked up from germline, CDR1 is MNHEY and CDR2 is SVGAGI. Trimming pared 4 bases from V and 2 bases from J, leaving 4 bases between. CDR3 amino acids: CASSSTTDTQYF. DNA of the CDR3: TGTGCCAGCAGTTCTACCACAGATACGCAGTATTTT.

The chain combines TRBV10-1 with TRBJ1-1; D is uncertain. Trimming took off 5 bases at V and 1 base at J, with 8 bases between the two ends. The CDR3 runs 13 residues. The germline gives CDR1 WNHNN, CDR2 SYGVQD (reference sequence). This chain's CDR3 is CASSLTENTEAFF. CDR3 in DNA: TGCGCCAGCAGTTTAACAGAGAACACTGAAGCTTTCTTT.

The chain couples TRBV7-8 to TRBJ2-2; D is perhaps TRBD1 (5 bases). This CDR3 spans 15 amino acids. Germline V gene data show CDR1 as SGHVS and CDR2 as FQNEAQ. V dropped 4 bases and J dropped 1 base, with 10 bases sitting between them. CDR3 loop: CASSSGWGNTGELFF. CDR3 sequence (DNA): TGTGCCAGCAGCTCAGGGTGGGGGAACACCGGGGAGCTGTTTTTT.

The count of this clone is one. J is TRBJ1-1 and V is TRBV19; 10 nucleotides align to TRBD1. The J segment lost 0 bases and the V segment lost 6 bases, leaving 10 bases of the junction unmatched. The CDR3 has 17 amino acids. Germline CDR1 LNHDA, CDR2 SQIVND (reference sequence). CDR3 nucleotide sequence: TGTGCCAGTAGCTCCGGGACAGGGGTCGTTCTGAACACTGAAGCTTTCTTT. Translated: CASSSGTGVVLNTEAFF.

The chain recombines TRBV9 with TRBJ2-7; D is perhaps TRBD1 (6 bases). CDR1 is SGDLS, CDR2 YYNGEE, per germline. CDR3 size: 15 residues. V was pared by 8 bases and J by 2 bases, with 20 bases between. CDR3 loop: CARIYRDTGPYEQYF. The CDR3 DNA is TGTGCCAGAATTTACCGGGACACAGGACCCTACGAGCAGTACTTC.

This chain connects TRBV24-1 to TRBJ2-2; D is perhaps TRBD1 (5 bases). The CDR3 consists of 15 residues. The V gene lost 3 bases and the J gene lost 2 bases, with 9 bases spanning the gap. Germline CDR1 is KGHDR and CDR2 is SFDVKD. CDR3 nucleotides: TGTGCCACCAGTGATGACAGCTTTAACACCGGGGAGCTGTTTTTT. Its translation is CATSDDSFNTGELFF.

The J gene is TRBJ1-1, the V gene TRBV15; D not certain. The CDR3 has 14 residues. CDR1 and CDR2 from the germline V gene are LNHNV and YYDKDF (reference sequence). V was pared by 2 bases and J by 0 bases, with 7 bases between. CDR3 protein: CATSRRRMNTEAFF. CDR3 DNA: TGTGCCACCAGCAGAAGGAGGATGAACACTGAAGCTTTCTTT.

The chain couples TRBV6-5 to TRBJ1-1; tentatively, D is TRBD1 (6 bases). CDR1 is MNHEY, CDR2 SVGAGI, per germline. V gave up 8 bases and J gave up 10 bases, with 14 bases separating them. This CDR3 has 11 residues. The CDR3 DNA is TGTGCCAGCGGGATAGAGGGGGGAGCTTTCTTT. Encoded protein: CASGIEGGAFF.

The chain joins TRBV7-9 to TRBJ2-5; D unresolved. This CDR3 has 16 amino acids. The V gene lost 1 base and the J gene lost 1 base, with 13 bases spanning the gap. Per the germline V gene, CDR1 is SEHNR and CDR2 is FQNEAQ (reference sequence). The CDR3 DNA sequence: TGTGCCAGCAGCTTAGAAGCGTCACCGCTCCAAGAGACCCAGTACTTC. Its translation is CASSLEASPLQETQYF. Drawing the rest from reference TRBV7-9 and TRBJ2-5, the complete variable domain is DTGVSQNPRHKITKRGQNVTFRCDPISEHNRLYWYRQTLGQGPEFLTYFQNEAQLEKSRLLSDRFSAERPKGSFSTLEIQRTEQGDSAMYLCASSLEASPLQETQYFGPGTRLLVL.

CDR3 amino acids: CATSDPLSGNTIYF. CDR3 DNA sequence: TGTGCCACCAGTGACCCGCTCTCTGGAAACACCATATATTTT. V and J are TRBV24-1 and TRBJ1-3, with no clear D. The CDR3 length is 14 residues. In germline, CDR1 is KGHDR, CDR2 SFDVKD. The V end lost 4 bases, the J end lost 0 bases, and 6 bases lay between the germline ends.

V usage is TRBV6-2 or TRBV6-3 and J usage is TRBJ2-7, with 9 bases aligning to TRBD2. Germline V gene data show CDR1 as MNHEY and CDR2 as SVGEGT. Unmatched junction bases numbered 9, after V lost 2 bases and J lost 4 bases. The CDR3 has 16 amino acids. CDR3 nucleotide sequence: TGTGCCAGCAGTTACACCGCGGGGGGGGCCCGTTACGAGCAGTACTTC. Amino acid sequence: CASSYTAGGARYEQYF.

This chain uses TRBV27 with TRBJ1-2; tentative D call: TRBD1 (6 bases). The germline CDR1 and CDR2 sequences are MNHEY and SMNVEV (reference sequence). Trimming stripped 2 bases from V and 7 bases from J, with 14 bases between. The CDR3 runs 14 residues. CDR3 DNA sequence: TGTGCCAGCAGTTTAAATAACAGGGCAGGTGGCTACACCTTC. Its translation is CASSLNNRAGGYTF.

The count of this clone is one. The rearrangement links TRBV27 to TRBJ1-6, with TRBD1 identical over 7 bases. The CDR3 covers 11 residues. Germline CDR1 is MNHEY and CDR2 is SMNVEV (reference sequence). Trimming cost V 7 bases and J 14 bases; bases outside gene matches: 5. The CDR3 region is CASTPGGSLHF. CDR3 DNA sequence: TGTGCCAGCACCCCAGGGGGGTCCCTCCACTTT.

The chain is built from TRBV5-5 and TRBJ1-2; perhaps TRBD1 as D (5 bases). This CDR3 spans 13 amino acids. The ends were cut back, 0 bases at V and 5 bases at J, with 8 bases in the middle. The germline V gene has CDR1 SGHKS and CDR2 YYEKEE (reference sequence). The CDR3 is CASSLAPGYGYTF. DNA of the CDR3: TGTGCCAGCAGCTTGGCCCCAGGGTATGGCTACACCTTC. Combining the CDR3 with reference TRBV5-5 and TRBJ1-2 gives the whole variable domain DAGVTQSPTHLIKTRGQQVTLRCSPISGHKSVSWYQQVLGQGPQFIFQYYEKEERGRGNFPDRFSARQFPNYSSELNVNALLLGDSALYLCASSLAPGYGYTFGSGTRLTVV.

The V gene is TRBV12-5, the J gene TRBJ1-6; unclear D gene. Germline CDR1 reads LGHNT; CDR2 reads FRNRAP. The germline V and J ends were trimmed by 1 base and 7 bases, with 2 bases remaining between them. CDR3 length: 12 amino acids. The CDR3 region is CASGLENSPLHF. The CDR3 coding sequence is TGTGCTAGTGGTTTGGAAAATTCACCCCTCCACTTT.

The chain employs TRBV7-9 and TRBJ2-7; TRBD1 is a possible D gene (5 bases). This CDR3 is built from 14 residues. The V and J ends lost 5 bases and 0 bases respectively, with 11 bases between them. Germline loops: CDR1 SEHNR, CDR2 FQNEAQ (reference sequence). The CDR3 spells CASSPTAVSYEQYF. For the CDR3, the DNA is TGTGCCAGCAGCCCGACAGCCGTCTCCTACGAGCAGTACTTC.

This chain uses TRBV10-1 with TRBJ1-1; D gene uncertain. There are 13 residues in the CDR3. CDR1 WNHNN and CDR2 SYGVQD come from the germline V gene (reference sequence). V was cut by 0 bases and J by 2 bases, with 4 bases left in between. The CDR3 sequence: CASSESGNTEAFF. The CDR3 nucleotides read TGCGCCAGCAGTGAGTCCGGTAACACTGAAGCTTTCTTT.

V is TRBV2 and J is TRBJ1-6; possible D gene TRBD1, 5 bases. The germline CDR1 and CDR2 sequences are SNHLY and FYNNEI. The germline V and J ends were trimmed by 6 bases and 7 bases, with 7 bases remaining between them. The CDR3 has 12 residues. CDR3 sequence reads: CASRTENSPLHF. CDR3 DNA: TGTGCCAGCAGGACAGAAAATTCACCCCTCCACTTT.